The source of this T cell receptor (beta chain) is a study of T cell responses to AZD1222 COVID-19 vaccine. In the study overall: Pooling of second doses given at about 4 or about 12 weeks was done.

Deletions cut 7 bases from V and 1 base from J, with 8 bases between. The CDR3 runs to 14 residues. Looked up from germline, CDR1 is MNHEY and CDR2 is SVGAGI. Produced via immunoSEQ multiplex PCR; TCRdb's table is partial and in-frame only. The sample records 110,000 or so clones, around nine tenths being singletons. The clonotype originates from an adult in good health. The genes are TRBV6-5 and TRBJ2-6, with D uncertain. The specimen was peripheral blood, collected on day 0 of AZD1222 vaccination. CDR3 in DNA: TGTGCCAGCATTTCCCTGTCTGGGGCCAACGTCCTGACTTTC. It is translated as CASISLSGANVLTF.